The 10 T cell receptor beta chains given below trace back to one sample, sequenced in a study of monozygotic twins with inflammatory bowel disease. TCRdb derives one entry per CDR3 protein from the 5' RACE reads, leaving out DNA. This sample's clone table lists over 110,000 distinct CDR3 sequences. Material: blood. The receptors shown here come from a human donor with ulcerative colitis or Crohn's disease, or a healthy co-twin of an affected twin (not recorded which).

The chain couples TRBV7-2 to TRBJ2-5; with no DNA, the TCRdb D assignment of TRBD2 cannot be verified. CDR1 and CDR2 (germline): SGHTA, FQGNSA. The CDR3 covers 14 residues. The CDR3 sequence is CASSLQRGEETQYF.

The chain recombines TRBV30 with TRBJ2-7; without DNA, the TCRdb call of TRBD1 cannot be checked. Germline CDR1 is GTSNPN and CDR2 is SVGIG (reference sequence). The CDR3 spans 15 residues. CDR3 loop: CAWSVGAVGSYEQYF.

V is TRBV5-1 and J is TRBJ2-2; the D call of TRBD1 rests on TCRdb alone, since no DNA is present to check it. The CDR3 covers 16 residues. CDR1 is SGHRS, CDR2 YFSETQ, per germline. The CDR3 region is CASSAPQGTNTGELFF.

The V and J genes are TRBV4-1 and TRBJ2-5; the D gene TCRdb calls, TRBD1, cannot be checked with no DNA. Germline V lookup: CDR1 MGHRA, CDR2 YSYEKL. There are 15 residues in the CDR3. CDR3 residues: CASTVGGRGEETQYF.

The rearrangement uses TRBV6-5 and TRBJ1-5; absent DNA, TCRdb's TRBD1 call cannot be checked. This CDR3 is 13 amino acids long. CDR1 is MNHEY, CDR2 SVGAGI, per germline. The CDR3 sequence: CASGTGGNQPQHF.

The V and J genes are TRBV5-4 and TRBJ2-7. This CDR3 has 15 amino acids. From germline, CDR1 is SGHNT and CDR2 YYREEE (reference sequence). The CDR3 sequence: CASSFIDKSPYEQYF.

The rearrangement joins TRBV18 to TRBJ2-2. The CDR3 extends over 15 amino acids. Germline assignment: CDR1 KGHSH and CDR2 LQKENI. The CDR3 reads CASSPLGPNTGELFF.

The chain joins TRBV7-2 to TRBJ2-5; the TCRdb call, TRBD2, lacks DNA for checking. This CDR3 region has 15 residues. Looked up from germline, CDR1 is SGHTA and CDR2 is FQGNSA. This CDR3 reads CASSRRTSTGETQYF.

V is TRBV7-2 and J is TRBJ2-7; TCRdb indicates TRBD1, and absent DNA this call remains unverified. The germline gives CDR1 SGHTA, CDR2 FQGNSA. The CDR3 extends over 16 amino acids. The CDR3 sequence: CASSLVGTGVLYEQYF.

The CDR3 sequence: CASSLTGTGGNEQFF. V gene TRBV4-1 combines with J gene TRBJ2-1; TCRdb outputs TRBD1, but without DNA this stays unchecked. The CDR3 has 15 amino acids. CDR1 and CDR2 from the germline V gene are MGHRA and YSYEKL.